This passage covers 13 T cell receptor beta chains from one sample sequenced in a study of spatial heterogeneity in lung cancer. Each CDR3 protein gets one entry after TCRdb re-called the 5' RACE reads with MiXCR. Of 35,000 to 50,000 distinct CDR3 sequences listed, approximately 22% are singletons. Noted time point: blood at routine non-recurrence follow-up after resection. The specimen was PBMCs, collected at follow-up. The source of these receptors is a female donor with early-stage non-small cell lung cancer.

V gene TRBV6-5 combines with J gene TRBJ1-1; the D gene is possibly TRBD1 (6 bases). Trimming left V 2 bases short and J 0 bases short, with 13 bases between. There are 16 residues in the CDR3. Germline-derived CDR1 and CDR2 are MNHEY and SVGAGI. In DNA form, the CDR3 reads TGTGCCAGCAGTTACGGTGGCAGGGGTTTGAACACTGAAGCTTTCTTT. Protein sequence: CASSYGGRGLNTEAFF.

This chain uses TRBV29-1 with TRBJ1-1; maybe TRBD1 (5 bases). CDR1 SQVTM and CDR2 ANQGSEA come from the germline V gene. This CDR3 contains 10 residues. Between the trimmed V and J ends, which lost 7 bases and 11 bases, there was a span of 14 bases. The CDR3 region is CSAGPGEAFF. The CDR3 DNA reads as TGCAGCGCGGGACCCGGGGAGGCTTTCTTT.

This clonotype was seen more than once but under ten times. The J gene is TRBJ1-1, the V gene TRBV19; TRBD1 might be the D (5 bases). Per the germline V gene, CDR1 is LNHDA and CDR2 is SQIVND (reference sequence). The V gene lost 6 bases and the J gene lost 1 base, with 9 bases spanning the gap. The CDR3 runs to 13 residues. The CDR3 region is CASRLTENTEAFF. The DNA of the CDR3 is TGTGCCAGTAGGCTGACAGAGAACACTGAAGCTTTCTTT.

V usage is TRBV5-1 and J usage is TRBJ1-6; D uncertain. The CDR3 runs to 18 residues. V was trimmed by 1 base and J by 1 base, leaving 15 bases between them. The V gene's germline CDR1 is SGHRS and CDR2 YFSETQ. DNA for the CDR3: TGCGCCAGCAGCTTGTATACAGCGGAAGCGTCCTATAATTCACCCCTCCACTTT. Amino acids: CASSLYTAEASYNSPLHF.

This clonotype was seen more than once but under ten times. The chain recombines TRBV10-2 with TRBJ1-1; D gene ambiguous. CDR1 and CDR2 (germline): WSHSY, SAAADI. The V and J ends lost 3 bases and 5 bases respectively, with 10 bases between them. The CDR3 loop spans 13 amino acids. CDR3: CASSEVPRTEAFF. DNA for the CDR3: TGCGCCAGCAGTGAAGTCCCCCGGACTGAAGCTTTCTTT.

CDR3 coding DNA: TGTGCCAGCAGCACCCTCACTGCCCGGACACCGGCCTACGAGCAGTACTTC. This sequence encodes CASSTLTARTPAYEQYF. The V gene is TRBV3-1, the J gene TRBJ2-7; tentatively, D is TRBD1 (5 bases). CDR3 length: 17 residues. The germline CDR1 and CDR2 sequences are LGHDT and YNNKEL (reference sequence). Between the trimmed V and J ends, which lost 5 bases and 2 bases, there was a span of 22 bases.

This clonotype was seen a handful of times. This chain joins TRBV7-6 and TRBJ2-5; possible D gene TRBD2, 5 bases. The length of the CDR3 is 13 residues. In germline, CDR1 is SGHVS, CDR2 FNYEAQ. With 2 bases removed from V and 5 bases from J, the gap between germline ends came to 9 bases. The CDR3 nucleotides are TGTGCCAGCAGCTTAACTAGGAGGGAGACCCAGTACTTC. Its protein is CASSLTRRETQYF.

A few counts support this clonotype. The rearrangement joins TRBV7-9 to TRBJ1-1, with D uncertain. V was pared by 3 bases and J by 3 bases, with 17 bases between. This CDR3 is built from 16 residues. CDR1 and CDR2 (germline): SEHNR, FQNEAQ (reference sequence). CDR3 in DNA: TGTGCCAGCAGCTTCGGAGTAGAGGACTTGGACACTGAAGCTTTCTTT. It encodes CASSFGVEDLDTEAFF.

The V gene is TRBV29-1, the J gene TRBJ1-1; no firm D call. V was trimmed by 0 bases and J by 8 bases, leaving 13 bases between them. In germline, CDR1 is SQVTM, CDR2 ANQGSEA. CDR3 length: 13 residues. The CDR3 protein is CSVEDLRAAEAFF. DNA of the CDR3: TGCAGCGTTGAAGATCTTCGGGCCGCCGAAGCTTTCTTT.

Ten or more counts support this clonotype. The rearrangement uses TRBV21-1 and TRBJ2-7; the table's D call, TRBD2, has no DNA check behind it. TRBV21-1 is flagged as a pseudogene. This CDR3 has 13 residues. CDR3: CASSTTSDYEQYV. The CDR3, as DNA: TGTGCCAGCAGCACGACTAGTGATTACGAGCAGTACGTC.

The chain links TRBV20-1 to TRBJ2-7; 16 bases match TRBD2. V was pared by 3 bases and J by 7 bases, with 3 bases of the junction left unmatched. Germline CDR1 and CDR2: DFQATT and SNEGSKA (reference sequence). This CDR3 spans 14 amino acids. CDR3: CSASRGLAGGEQYF. In DNA, the CDR3 is TGCAGTGCTAGCCGGGGACTAGCGGGAGGGGAGCAGTACTTC.

In this sample, this clonotype turned up a few times. The CDR3 coding sequence is TGTGCCAGCAGCGCGTACCCCGGGGGCAATGAGCAGTTCTTC. It is translated as CASSAYPGGNEQFF. This sequence joins TRBV9 and TRBJ2-1; D is perhaps TRBD2 (6 bases). The CDR3 extends over 14 amino acids. CDR1 SGDLS and CDR2 YYNGEE come from the germline V gene. The V end lost 3 bases, the J end lost 6 bases, and 13 bases lay between the germline ends. The full variable domain, with the rest looked up from reference TRBV9 and TRBJ2-1, is DSGVTQTPKHLITATGQRVTLRCSPRSGDLSVYWYQQSLDQGLQFLIQYYNGEERAKGNILERFSAQQFPDLHSELNLSSLELGDSALYFCASSAYPGGNEQFFGPGTRLTVL.

The V call is TRBV20-1, the J call TRBJ1-5, with D tentatively TRBD1 (5 bases). The V gene's germline CDR1 is DFQATT and CDR2 SNEGSKA (reference sequence). V was shortened by 3 bases and J by 3 bases, with 12 bases between the two germline ends. The CDR3 runs to 14 residues. The CDR3: CSASAGGDNQPQHF. The CDR3 nucleotides read TGCAGTGCTAGTGCTGGAGGGGACAATCAGCCCCAGCATTTT.